This T cell receptor (beta chain) originates from a study of T-cell reconstitution after alpha-beta-depleted transplantation in children. This clonotype was observed a few times. Preparation of the TCRbeta library used unique molecular identifiers. MiXCR, applied by TCRdb to the PCR reads, yields one record per CDR3 protein. This sample yields about 980,000 distinct CDR3 sequences, of which about 29% are seen a single time; over 25% belongs to the top ten. The V end lost 6 bases, the J end lost 5 bases, and 10 bases lay between the germline ends. CDR1 is DFQATT and CDR2 is SNEGSKA in the germline V gene (reference sequence). The CDR3 has 12 residues.

The genes are TRBV20-1 and TRBJ2-2; D gene uncertain. This TCR was sampled from a boy less than two years old who had a stem cell transplant for SCID, so the T cells may come from the graft donor. The source material was PBMCs, mostly from graft donor cells, sampled 360 days after TCRalphabeta/CD19-depleted stem cell transplant. The CDR3: CSARPPTGELFF. The CDR3 DNA is TGCAGTGCCAGACCCCCGACCGGGGAGCTGTTTTTT.